Included here is one TCR beta chain sequence, with context. The data are from a study of blood T cell repertoires in COVID-19. As for the study in general: The samples span acute and convalescent COVID-19 from the United States, Italy and Spain.

As originally analysed: Reference gene primers were amplified, and this amplification served to estimate nucleated cell counts. Profiled with immunoSEQ multiplex PCR; TCRdb holds only in-frame clones, not every one. V and J calls and clone size come straight from that table; D and trimming were deduced from the DNA. The sample has some 150,000 clones, about 86% seen once. Germline V gene data show CDR1 as SNHLY and CDR2 as FYNNEI. This CDR3 is 14 amino acids long. Trimming removed 5 bases from V and 8 bases from J; junction bases left unmatched: 11. The source material was peripheral blood. The TCR was taken from a woman in her sixties or seventies with acute or convalescent COVID-19. This sequence joins TRBV2 and TRBJ1-2, with 7 bases matching TRBD1. This chain's CDR3 is CASSPGTDLYGYTF. CDR3 nucleotides: TGTGCCAGCAGTCCCGGGACAGATTTGTACGGCTACACCTTC.